This T cell receptor (beta chain) was recovered during a study of CD8 T cells in ankylosing spondylitis. General observations from the study: The study identified a TCR beta motif of 7 or 8 highly homologous variants that appeared characteristic of ankylosing spondylitis blood.

Trimming pared 8 bases from V and 5 bases from J, leaving 7 bases between. The CDR3 length is 11 residues. Germline CDR1 reads MNHEY; CDR2 reads SMNVEV (reference sequence). TCRdb reprocessed the 5' RACE reads with MiXCR, giving one entry per CDR3 protein. The sample shows 100,000 to 150,000 distinct CDR3 sequences, roughly 17% of them seen only once. This clonotype has just a few counts. Its target is not known. The chain has TRBV27 and TRBJ2-1; D is uncertain. The sequenced sample consisted of blood, either unsorted or a sorted T cell fraction (not recorded which). This sequence was found in a male donor with ankylosing spondylitis. The CDR3 DNA is TGTGCCAGCGTCTCAAACAATGAGCAGTTCTTC. Translated, it gives CASVSNNEQFF.